Here is one T cell receptor beta chain with its context. Its antigen is unknown. Base qualities are not provided; no much larger clone lies one nucleotide away. Trimming removed 0 bases from V and 5 bases from J, leaving 16 bases between the germline ends. The germline V gene provides CDR1 LGHNA and CDR2 YNFKEQ. Including the terminal cysteine and phenylalanine, the CDR3 comprises 16 residues. Just CDR3 DNA is preserved here, 48 bases in frame from base 1. This entry is derived from a study of response to subunit inactivated influenza vaccine (dated by TCRdb to between 2017 and 2018). About the full investigation: Deep quantitative profiling of the T cell receptor repertoire was used in the study to follow responses to a trivalent subunit inactivated influenza vaccine. General study outcomes and caveats: The authors suggested that each seasonal influenza vaccination may recruit only a limited number of new T cells.

Preparation of the library involved RT-PCR. Data came from an Illumina HiSeq 2500. TCRdb cleaned the public reads at Q25 with fastp, built clones with MiXCR and kept in-frame beta chains. Entries that share a CDR3 protein sequence are merged under the most common genes and DNA. The sample includes roughly 500,000 distinct CDR3 sequences, with approximately 17% observed a single time. The ten largest clones capture over 2.5% of the sample. The chain couples TRBV4-2 to TRBJ2-5, with no confidently assigned D gene. The receptor comes from a man between 50 and 75 years old who received an inactivated influenza vaccine. Donor details come from another sample of the same person, matched by shared clones. The material was CD4+ T cells sorted from PBMCs, obtained roughly 24 months after vaccination. The DNA sequence is TGTGCCAGCAGCCAAGATTCGGGCTTGTCCGGGGAGACCCAGTACTTC. This translates into CASSQDSGLSGETQYF.